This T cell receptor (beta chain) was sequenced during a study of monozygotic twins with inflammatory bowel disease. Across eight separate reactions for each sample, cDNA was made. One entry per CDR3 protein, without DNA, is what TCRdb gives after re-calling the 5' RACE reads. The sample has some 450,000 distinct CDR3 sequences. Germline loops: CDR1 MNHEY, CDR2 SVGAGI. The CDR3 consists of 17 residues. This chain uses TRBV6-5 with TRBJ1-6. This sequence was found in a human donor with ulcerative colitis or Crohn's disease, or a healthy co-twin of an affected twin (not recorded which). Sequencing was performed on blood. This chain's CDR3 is CASSSADWSSYNSPLHF.